This T cell receptor (beta chain) was sequenced for a study of T cells in Graves' hyperthyroidism and ophthalmopathy. The study's findings and limits: A 13 V-J signature model discriminated ophthalmopathy versus stable hyperthyroidism. Onset of ophthalmopathy came a median around 6.5 months after the model predicted it. Most clonotypes that expanded in the thyroid above 0.001 also showed up in blood.

PBMCs came from around 10 ml fresh peripheral blood. About this clonotype itself: The target antigen is unknown.

The CDR3 regions of TCR beta were amplified from RNA transcripts. HTBI primers were used for first-round RT-PCR of the TCR CDR3. TCRdb processed the multiplex PCR reads anew with MiXCR; each CDR3 protein has one entry. The data contain about 350,000 distinct CDR3 sequences, over 15% of them singletons. This CDR3 spans 13 amino acids. CDR1 and CDR2 from the germline V gene are SGHAT and FQDESV (reference sequence). Trimming left V 5 bases short and J 5 bases short, with 12 bases between. The source material was blood. The V call is TRBV11-1, the J call TRBJ2-5, with D maybe TRBD2 (5 bases). The sequence was obtained from a woman in her 40s with Graves' ophthalmopathy. The CDR3 region has the DNA TGTGCCAGCAGCAACCGGAGGCCTGAGACCCAGTACTTC. Its protein is CASSNRRPETQYF. Supplemented by reference TRBV11-1 and TRBJ2-5, the full variable domain reads EAEVAQSPRYKITEKSQAVAFWCDPISGHATLYWYRQILGQGPELLVQFQDESVVDDSQLPKDRFSAERLKGVDSTLKIQPAELGDSAMYLCASSNRRPETQYFGPGTRLLVL.